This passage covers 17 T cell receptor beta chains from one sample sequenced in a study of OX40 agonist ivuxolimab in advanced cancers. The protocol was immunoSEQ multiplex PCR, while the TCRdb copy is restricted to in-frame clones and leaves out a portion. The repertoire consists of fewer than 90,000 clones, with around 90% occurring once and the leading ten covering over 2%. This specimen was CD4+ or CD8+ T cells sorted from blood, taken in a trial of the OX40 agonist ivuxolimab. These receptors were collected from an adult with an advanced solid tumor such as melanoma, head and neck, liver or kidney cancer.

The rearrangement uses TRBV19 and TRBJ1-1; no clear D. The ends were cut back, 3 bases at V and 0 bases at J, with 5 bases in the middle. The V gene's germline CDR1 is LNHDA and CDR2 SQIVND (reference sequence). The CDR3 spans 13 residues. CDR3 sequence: CASSIRLNTEAFF. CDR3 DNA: TGTGCCAGTAGTATTCGACTGAACACTGAAGCTTTCTTT.

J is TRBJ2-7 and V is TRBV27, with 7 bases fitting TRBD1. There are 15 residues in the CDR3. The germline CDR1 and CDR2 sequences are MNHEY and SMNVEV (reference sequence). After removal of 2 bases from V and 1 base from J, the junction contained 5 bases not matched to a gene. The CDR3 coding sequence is TGTGCCAGCAGTTTAGGAAGACAGGGATCCTACGAGCAGTACTTC. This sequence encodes CASSLGRQGSYEQYF.

DNA for the CDR3: TGCAGCGTGGGTGAAGGGGAGACCCAGTACTTC. This encodes CSVGEGETQYF. The genes are TRBV29-1 and TRBJ2-5; unclear D gene. CDR3 length: 11 residues. The germline V gene has CDR1 SQVTM and CDR2 ANQGSEA. Trimming pared 6 bases from V and 5 bases from J, leaving 10 bases between.

In DNA, the CDR3 is TGCAGTGCTCCAGGACTGAAGACCCAGTACTTC. Residues: CSAPGLKTQYF. This rearrangement joins TRBV20-1 to TRBJ2-5; TRBD2 is a possible D gene (5 bases). The CDR3 covers 11 residues. From germline, CDR1 is DFQATT and CDR2 SNEGSKA (reference sequence). Trimming removed 5 bases from V and 6 bases from J, with 10 bases in between.

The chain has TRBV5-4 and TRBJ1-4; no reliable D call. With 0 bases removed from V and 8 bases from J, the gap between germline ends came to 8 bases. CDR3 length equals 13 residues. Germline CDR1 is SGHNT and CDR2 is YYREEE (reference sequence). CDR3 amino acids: CASSLGPLEKLFF. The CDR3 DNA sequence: TGTGCCAGCAGCTTGGGGCCGCTAGAAAAACTGTTTTTT. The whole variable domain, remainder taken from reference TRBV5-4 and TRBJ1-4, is ETGVTQSPTHLIKTRGQQVTLRCSSQSGHNTVSWYQQALGQGPQFIFQYYREEENGRGNFPPRFSGLQFPNYSSELNVNALELDDSALYLCASSLGPLEKLFFGSGTQLSVL.

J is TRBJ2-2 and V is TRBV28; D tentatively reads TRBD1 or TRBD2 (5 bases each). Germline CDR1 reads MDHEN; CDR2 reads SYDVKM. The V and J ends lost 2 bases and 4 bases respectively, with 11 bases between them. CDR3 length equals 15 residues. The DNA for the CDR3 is TGTGCCAGCAGTTTAGGGGGTTCGGTCACCGGGGAGCTGTTTTTT. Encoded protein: CASSLGGSVTGELFF.

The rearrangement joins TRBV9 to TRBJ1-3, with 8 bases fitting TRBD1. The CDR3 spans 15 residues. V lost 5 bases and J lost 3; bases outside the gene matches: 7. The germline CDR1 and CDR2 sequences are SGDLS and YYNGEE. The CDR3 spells CASSPQGAGGNTIYF. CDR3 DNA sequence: TGTGCCAGCAGTCCGCAGGGGGCAGGTGGAAACACCATATATTTT. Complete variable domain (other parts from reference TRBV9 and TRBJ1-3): DSGVTQTPKHLITATGQRVTLRCSPRSGDLSVYWYQQSLDQGLQFLIQYYNGEERAKGNILERFSAQQFPDLHSELNLSSLELGDSALYFCASSPQGAGGNTIYFGEGSWLTVV.

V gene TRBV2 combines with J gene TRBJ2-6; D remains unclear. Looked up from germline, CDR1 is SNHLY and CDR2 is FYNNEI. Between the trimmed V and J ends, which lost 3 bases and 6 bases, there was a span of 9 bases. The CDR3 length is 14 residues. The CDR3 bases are TGTGCCAGCAGTGAGGGCACCGCGGCCAACGTCCTGACTTTC. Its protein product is CASSEGTAANVLTF.

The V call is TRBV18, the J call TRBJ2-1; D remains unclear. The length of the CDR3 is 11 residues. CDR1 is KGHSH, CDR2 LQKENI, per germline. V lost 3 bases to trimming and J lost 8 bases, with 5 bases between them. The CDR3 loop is CASSPGYEQFF. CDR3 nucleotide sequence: TGTGCCAGCTCACCGGGGTATGAGCAGTTCTTC.

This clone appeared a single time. In DNA, the CDR3 is TGTGCCAGCAGCGTAGATCCTCAGGGGCGAGCAGATACGCAGTATTTT. Amino acid sequence: CASSVDPQGRADTQYF. This chain links TRBV9 with TRBJ2-3; tentative D call: TRBD1 (6 bases). The V end was cut by 0 bases, the J end by 4 bases, with 15 bases between. Germline-derived CDR1 and CDR2 are SGDLS and YYNGEE. This CDR3 comprises 16 residues.

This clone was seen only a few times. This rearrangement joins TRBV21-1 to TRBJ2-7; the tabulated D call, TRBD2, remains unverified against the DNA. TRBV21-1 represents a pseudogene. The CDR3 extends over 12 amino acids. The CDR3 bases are TGTGCCAGCCAAGCGGGGACCTACGAGCAGTACTTC. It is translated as CASQAGTYEQYF.

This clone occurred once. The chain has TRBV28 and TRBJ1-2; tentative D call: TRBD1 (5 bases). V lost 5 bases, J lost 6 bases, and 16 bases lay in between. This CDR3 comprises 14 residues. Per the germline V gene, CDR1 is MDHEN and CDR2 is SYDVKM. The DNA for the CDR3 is TGTGCCAGCAGTCCGGGGACGGAGCCCAATGGCTACACCTTC. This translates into CASSPGTEPNGYTF.

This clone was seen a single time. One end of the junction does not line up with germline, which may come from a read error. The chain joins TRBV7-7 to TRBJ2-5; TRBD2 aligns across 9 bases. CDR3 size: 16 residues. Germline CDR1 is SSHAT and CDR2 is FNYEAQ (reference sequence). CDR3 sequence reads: CASSPLSGSFQETQYF. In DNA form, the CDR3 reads TGTGCTAGCAGTCCCCTTAGCGGGAGCTTCCAAGAGACCCAGTACTTC.

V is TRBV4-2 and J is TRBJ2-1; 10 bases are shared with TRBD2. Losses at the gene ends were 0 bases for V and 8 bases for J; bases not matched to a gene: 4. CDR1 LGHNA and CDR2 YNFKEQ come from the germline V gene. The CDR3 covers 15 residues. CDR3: CASSQEAGGPDEQFF. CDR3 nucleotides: TGTGCCAGCAGCCAAGAAGCGGGAGGGCCCGATGAGCAGTTCTTC.

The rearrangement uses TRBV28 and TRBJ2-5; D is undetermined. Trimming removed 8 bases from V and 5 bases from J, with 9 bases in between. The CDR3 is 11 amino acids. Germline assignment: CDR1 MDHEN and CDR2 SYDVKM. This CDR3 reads CASSRLETQYF. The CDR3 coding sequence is TGTGCCAGCTCACGGTTGGAGACCCAGTACTTC.

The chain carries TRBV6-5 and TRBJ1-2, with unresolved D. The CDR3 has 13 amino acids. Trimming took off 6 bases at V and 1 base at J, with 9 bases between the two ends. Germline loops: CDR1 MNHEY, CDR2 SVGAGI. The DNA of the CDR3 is TGTGCCAGCAGACGGGCTGGTAACTATGGCTACACCTTC. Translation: CASRRAGNYGYTF.

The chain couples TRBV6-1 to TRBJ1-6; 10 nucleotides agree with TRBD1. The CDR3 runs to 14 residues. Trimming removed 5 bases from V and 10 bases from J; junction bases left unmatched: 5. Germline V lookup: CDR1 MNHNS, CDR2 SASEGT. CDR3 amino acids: CASSPGTGVSPLHF. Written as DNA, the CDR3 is TGTGCCAGCAGTCCCGGGACAGGGGTGTCACCCCTCCACTTT.